The following is a T cell receptor beta chain sequence with its context. Its antigen remains unidentified. These data are taken from a study of OX40 agonist ivuxolimab in advanced cancers. Study details: Dose-escalation cases comprised hepatocellular carcinoma, melanoma, renal cell or head and neck cancer. The study, taken as a whole, reports: Researchers did not determine the expanded peripheral T cells' antigen specificity. Expanded clones tended on average to be more numerous among CD8+ T cells than CD4+.

Clones were read by immunoSEQ multiplex PCR, and TCRdb kept only the in-frame ones, dropping some. The sample consists of tens of thousands of clones, 80% to 90% of them appearing once. Enrollment shut out patients with autoimmune disease history or systemic immunosuppression. Sequencing was performed on CD4+ or CD8+ T cells sorted from blood, taken in a trial of the OX40 agonist ivuxolimab. The TCR comes from an adult with an advanced solid tumor such as melanoma, head and neck, liver or kidney cancer.

The CDR3 nucleotides read TGTGCCAGCAGTTTCCGTATAGCGGAGGCCTACGAGCAGTACTTC. Its translation: CASSFRIAEAYEQYF. V is TRBV28 and J is TRBJ2-7, with TRBD2 as a possible D gene (6 bases). V was shortened by 3 bases and J by 2 bases, with 14 bases between the two germline ends. Germline lookup yields CDR1 MDHEN and CDR2 SYDVKM. The CDR3 spans 15 residues.